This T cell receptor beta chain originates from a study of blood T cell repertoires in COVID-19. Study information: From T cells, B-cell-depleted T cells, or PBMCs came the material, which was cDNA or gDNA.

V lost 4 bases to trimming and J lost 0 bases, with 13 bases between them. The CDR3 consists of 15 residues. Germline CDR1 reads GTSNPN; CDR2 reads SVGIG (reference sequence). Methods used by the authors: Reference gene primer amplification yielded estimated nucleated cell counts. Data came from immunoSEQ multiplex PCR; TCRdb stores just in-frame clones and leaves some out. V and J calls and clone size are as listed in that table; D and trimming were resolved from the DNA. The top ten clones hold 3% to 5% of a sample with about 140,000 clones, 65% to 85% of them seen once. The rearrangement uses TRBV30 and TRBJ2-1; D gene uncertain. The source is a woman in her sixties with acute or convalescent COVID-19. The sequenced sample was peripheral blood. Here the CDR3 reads CAWKTYKSSYNEQFF. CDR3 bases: TGTGCCTGGAAAACCTATAAGAGCTCCTACAATGAGCAGTTCTTC.